These T cell receptor beta chains were read from a single sample in a study of vaccination effects on CD4 cells after COVID-19. These receptors lack a known antigen. TCRdb's table, derived via immunoSEQ multiplex PCR, lists solely in-frame clones and lacks some. Seen here are about 46,000 clones, 65% to 80% observed once, and the top ten hold more than 12%. The source was CD4+ T cells from PBMCs cultured with HCoV-OC43 spike peptides, collected after COVID-19 vaccination. These TCRs come from a human donor who received a COVID-19 vaccine. Each CDR3 is given with its conserved first and last residue. A D gene is named only where the DNA matches it firmly. Clone size is shown for a subset of rows, as once, few, many or a class of expanded clone.

v_call	j_call	clone_size	d_call	cdr3_length	cdr3_aa	cdr3_nt
TRBV10-3	TRBJ2-2	NA	TRBD1	21	CAISEYRTGGSGRLNTGELFF	TGTGCCATCAGTGAGTACCGGACAGGGGGCTCCGGACGCCTCAACACCGGGGAGCTGTTTTTT
TRBV7-8	TRBJ1-1	once	NA	13	CASMEQGNTEAFF	TGTGCCAGCATGGAGCAGGGGAACACTGAAGCTTTCTTT
TRBV2	TRBJ2-5	NA	TRBD2	16	CASRETLAGGGETQYF	TGTGCCAGCAGGGAAACTTTAGCGGGGGGGGGAGAGACCCAGTACTTC
TRBV18	TRBJ2-1	NA	NA	13	CASSPQLDNEQFF	TGTGCCAGCTCACCACAACTAGACAATGAGCAGTTCTTC
TRBV24-1	TRBJ1-6	NA	NA	13	CATSGEENSPLHF	TGTGCCACCAGTGGGGAAGAGAATTCACCCCTCCACTTT
TRBV18	TRBJ1-2	NA	TRBD1	18	CASSPLMDRGNLGAGYTF	TGTGCCAGCTCACCATTAATGGACAGGGGCAATTTAGGGGCTGGCTACACCTTC
TRBV6-5	TRBJ2-7	NA	NA	15	CASRNTGHFSYEQYF	TGTGCCAGCCGGAATACAGGCCACTTCTCCTACGAGCAGTACTTC
TRBV5-1	TRBJ2-5	NA	NA	15	CASSFVGRNQETQYF	TGCGCCAGCAGCTTTGTCGGGAGAAACCAAGAGACCCAGTACTTC
TRBV12-3/TRBV12-4	TRBJ2-2	NA	NA	13	CASSLQDTGELFF	TGTGCCAGCAGTTTGCAGGACACCGGGGAGCTGTTTTTT
TRBV9	TRBJ2-5	NA	TRBD1	14	CASSVTGAVDAQYF	TGTGCCAGCAGCGTGACAGGGGCCGTTGACGCCCAGTACTTC
TRBV7-9	TRBJ1-4	NA	NA	14	CAAGWGGQNEKLFF	TGTGCCGCCGGGTGGGGGGGGCAAAATGAAAAACTGTTTTTT
TRBV6-5	TRBJ1-1	NA	TRBD1	13	CASTGQGFTEAFF	TGTGCCAGTACGGGACAGGGGTTCACTGAAGCTTTCTTT
TRBV6-5	TRBJ1-5	NA	NA	15	CASNSGAEFNQPQHF	TGTGCCAGCAATTCAGGGGCAGAATTTAATCAGCCCCAGCATTTT
TRBV4-2	TRBJ2-7	NA	NA	15	CASSQAMRSSYEQYF	TGTGCCAGCAGCCAAGCAATGCGGAGCTCCTACGAGCAGTACTTC
TRBV2	TRBJ2-5	NA	NA	13	CASNGYLQETQYF	TGTGCCAGCAATGGATACCTCCAAGAGACCCAGTACTTC
TRBV19	TRBJ2-7	NA	NA	13	CASSIEGGREQYF	TGTGCCAGTAGTATAGAAGGGGGGCGCGAGCAGTACTTC
TRBV4-1	TRBJ2-1	NA	NA	15	CASSQAEGSYNEQFF	TGCGCCAGCAGCCAAGCGGAAGGGTCTTACAATGAGCAGTTCTTC
TRBV10-1	TRBJ2-1	NA	NA	14	CASSDRVGNNEQFF	TGCGCCAGCAGTGACAGGGTAGGTAACAATGAGCAGTTCTTC
TRBV7-2	TRBJ2-3	NA	NA	18	CASSLASAATYSTDTQYF	TGTGCCAGCAGCTTAGCGAGCGCAGCAACCTATAGCACAGATACGCAGTATTTT
TRBV7-2	TRBJ1-6	NA	NA	15	CASSLVQVRLSPLHF	TGTGCCAGCAGCTTAGTGCAGGTCCGGCTTTCACCCCTCCACTTT
TRBV30	TRBJ2-2	NA	NA	14	CAWSVGHTTGELFF	TGTGCCTGGAGTGTCGGTCACACCACCGGGGAGCTGTTTTTT
TRBV6-5	TRBJ2-7	once	TRBD2	15	CASSPSGGASYEQYF	TGTGCCAGCAGCCCAAGCGGGGGGGCCTCCTACGAGCAGTACTTC
TRBV7-9	TRBJ2-5	NA	NA	14	CASSIQGSEETQYF	TGTGCCAGCAGCATACAGGGATCGGAAGAGACCCAGTACTTC
TRBV30	TRBJ2-3	NA	TRBD2	14	CAWKSGLALDTQYF	TGTGCCTGGAAATCGGGACTAGCTTTAGATACGCAGTATTTT
TRBV24-1	TRBJ2-2	NA	NA	17	CATSDFPGTANTGELFF	TGTGCCACCAGTGATTTTCCCGGGACGGCTAACACCGGGGAGCTGTTTTTT
TRBV19	TRBJ2-2	few	NA	12	CASSIGTGELFF	TGTGCCAGTAGTATAGGCACCGGGGAGCTGTTTTTT
TRBV3-1/TRBV3-2	TRBJ2-6	NA	NA	17	CASSQVLRSSGANVLTF	TGTGCCAGCAGCCAAGTTCTGCGGAGCTCTGGGGCCAACGTCCTGACTTTC
TRBV11-3	TRBJ2-2	few	NA	16	CASSLFRGQNTGELFF	TGTGCCAGCAGCTTATTTCGGGGACAGAACACCGGGGAGCTGTTTTTT
TRBV25-1	TRBJ1-2	NA	NA	15	CASSEYSAADYGYTF	TGTGCCAGCAGTGAATATTCGGCGGCTGACTATGGCTACACCTTC
TRBV7-9	TRBJ1-6	NA	NA	17	CASSLKVREKNNSPLHF	TGTGCCAGCAGCTTAAAGGTCCGGGAGAAAAATAATTCACCCCTCCACTTT
TRBV30	TRBJ2-7	NA	NA	13	CAWSQGTTYEQYF	TGTGCCTGGAGTCAAGGGACAACCTACGAGCAGTACTTC
TRBV5-4	TRBJ1-5	once	NA	14	CASSSDRSMGPQHF	TGTGCCAGCAGCTCCGACAGGTCGATGGGGCCCCAGCATTTT
TRBV20-1	TRBJ2-1	few	TRBD2	16	CSASRFMAGESNEQFF	TGCAGTGCTAGTAGGTTTATGGCGGGAGAGAGCAATGAGCAGTTCTTC
TRBV2	TRBJ1-2	NA	NA	13	CASSADINYGYTF	TGTGCCAGCAGTGCCGACATAAACTATGGCTACACCTTC
TRBV15	TRBJ2-5	NA	NA	14	CATSREDRKETQYF	TGTGCCACCAGCAGAGAGGACAGAAAAGAGACCCAGTACTTC
TRBV3-1/TRBV3-2	TRBJ2-7	NA	NA	16	CASSLFDPSLSREQYF	TGTGCCAGCAGCCTCTTCGACCCGAGTCTCAGTAGGGAGCAGTACTTC
TRBV5-7	TRBJ1-3	NA	NA	17	CASSWRTEGSSGNTIYF	TGTGCCAGCAGCTGGCGGACAGAAGGAAGCTCTGGAAACACCATATATTTT